This TCR beta chain appears in the sequencing data of a study of human T cells and chemical hapten exposure (dated by TCRdb to about 2021). Concerning the study at large: For sensitization, 2% DPC in acetone was applied to a roughly 2 cm by roughly 2 cm area of upper inner arm skin. Weekly therapeutic DPC doses were additionally applied to the scalp of patients throughout the roughly 24-week study period. Patch testing on the upper back used Finn chambers containing 0.01% DPC, with scoring done after 6 days according to International Contact Dermatitis Research Group standards. The mostly female patient cohort included alopecia areata with under or over 50% scalp involvement, alopecia totalis and alopecia universalis. Libraries were combined into a pool for sequencing, and differences in TCR yield between samples came mainly from small differences in library volumes within the pool. Peripheral blood TCR repertoire changes were tracked in vivo in alopecia patients during primary and secondary sensitization to the hapten diphenylcyclopropenone (DPC). Patient blood was sampled pre-sensitization (week 0) and at 2, 6 and about 24 weeks after DPC sensitization. For TCR sequencing, blood came from 25 to 30 alopecia patients at anywhere from one to four time points (pre-sensitization, 2, 6 and 24 weeks). Points the paper makes about the study in general: Repeated subsampling changed both the strength of the expansion versus patch-test correlation and the threshold at which the correlation became significant. The number of TCRs above 1 in 1000 frequency did not change with DPC sensitization; there was no evidence of global repertoire structure alterations. Expanded TCRs formed significantly more large CDR3 similarity clusters than pre-sensitization or healthy control sets, consistent with antigen-driven responses. Patch test score was positively correlated with the number of PT1 expanded TCRs, with significance at thresholds 8, 16 and 32 but not at 4. Alopecia, a presumed autoimmune disease, was present in all patients, so the immune response of the patients might differ from that of healthy individuals.

Concerning this clonotype itself: No cognate antigen has been identified for it. No base quality values were provided; no much bigger clone lies one nucleotide off.

In light of the paper, this sample's time point label describes: patch test 2, 6 weeks after DPC sensitization. What this sample's treatment or condition label stands for: therapeutic diphenylcyclopropenone sensitization with weekly scalp DPC. At each patch-test visit, blood was drawn before the patch test was applied. Eligible patients were aged 18 to 70, diagnosed with alopecia, deemed suitable for DPC therapy, and excluded if pregnant. Total RNA was extracted from unfractionated whole blood that had been collected in Tempus Blood RNA tubes. Trimming leaves V shorter by 6 bases and J shorter by 2 bases, with the junction holding 10 bases beyond the gene matches. Counted from cysteine to phenylalanine, this CDR3 has 16 amino acids. Only the CDR3 portion is preserved as DNA: 48 bases, with reading frame beginning at the first base. CDR1 and CDR2 were assigned from the germline V gene (reference sequence) as DFQATT and SNEGSKA.

Libraries were built with RACE. Data came from a NextSeq 500. Library preparation attached unique molecular identifiers to individual cDNA molecules for quantitative, reproducible TCR counting. Both TCR alpha and TCR beta chains were sequenced from each blood RNA sample. Per the authors' processing: A median of about 87,000 TCRs per sample was observed, with a range of about 23,224 to 690,600. The Decombinator software suite was used to annotate V, J and CDR3 in the TCR reads. For PS versus PT1 abundance plots, all samples were subsampled to the same number of TCRs (28,000). TCRs were defined as expanded if absent before sensitization and observed at least eight times at the 2-week time point. The public reads were reanalyzed by TCRdb: fastp trimming at Q25, MiXCR alignment, in-frame beta chains only. A single entry per CDR3 protein holds the most common genes and DNA from its merged rows. These V and J calls derive from TCRdb rather than the authors' analysis. A total of about 140,000 distinct CDR3 sequences appear in this sample, approximately 12% of them only once. The top ten hold approximately 1.3% of the sample.

This material consisted of whole blood, taken in connection with sensitization to the hapten diphenylcyclopropenone (DPC). Recombination connected TRBV20-1 to TRBJ2-7; 13 nucleotides in the junction match TRBD2. The receptor was isolated from a woman in her forties or fifties with alopecia areata. Some clones in this sample may be carry-over from other donors' samples. For the CDR3, the sequence is CSASKETSGRTYEQYF. The nucleotide sequence reads as follows: TGCAGTGCCTCAAAAGAGACTAGCGGGAGGACCTACGAGCAGTACTTC.